The entry below describes one TCR beta chain. Its antigen is not known. Generated by immunoSEQ multiplex PCR, the TCRdb table keeps only in-frame clones and is missing some. In the table there are 95,000 to 150,000 clones, around 90% of which are singletons. This sample stems from a study of T cell responses to AZD1222 COVID-19 vaccine. CDR3 length: 14 residues. The V end lost 1 base, the J end lost 0 bases, and 7 bases lay between the germline ends. Per germline, CDR1 SEHNR and CDR2 FQNEAQ (reference sequence). Study-level findings and limits: No day 14 peak samples; only post-peak repertoires were characterized. Mapped onto spike, vaccine-associated CD4 TCRs spanned it and were dominant at 160-218 and 743-854.

The chain combines TRBV7-9 with TRBJ2-7, with D hard to call. The clonotype originates from an adult in good health. The material was peripheral blood, obtained on day 0 of AZD1222 vaccination. Written as DNA, the CDR3 is TGTGCCAGCAGCTTAGGACGGAACTCCTACGAGCAGTACTTC. This sequence encodes CASSLGRNSYEQYF.